What follows is one T cell receptor beta chain and its context. The target of this receptor is not known. The input lacks base qualities; no much larger clone sits a single base away. This entry comes from a study of cytotoxic CD8 clonotypes in ibrutinib-treated CLL (dated by TCRdb to about 2021). The study in broad terms: The cohort had about a dozen relapsed/refractory and about 15 treatment-naive patients; roughly 18 were IGHV unmutated. An average of 255,043 productive templates and 94,082 productive rearrangements was obtained per sample. Of the roughly 86 people in the trial, some 28 had longitudinal samples available. Cryopreserved peripheral blood mononuclear cells were obtained before treatment, at response, and at either sustained remission or disease progression. Response samples were obtained after a median of approximately eleven months of treatment, with a range of roughly 6 to 40 months. Partial responses were observed in roughly 24 patients and complete responses in 2; after a median follow-up of roughly 62 months, remission was maintained in approximately 15 patients and progression was observed in around twelve. Results and caveats for the whole study, not just this receptor: At baseline, clonality was higher than in age-matched healthy donors and showed a strong correlation with circulating CD8+ T-cell counts. An increase in clonality was observed at ibrutinib response, with clonality remaining stable during sustained remission and falling back toward baseline at progression. Public clonotypes were rare and either shrank or stayed stable during treatment, and the rise in clonality at ibrutinib response reflected expansion of private clonotypes. Lymph node repertoires were not examined, and the timing of sampling was not matched between patients in sustained remission and those whose disease progressed.

The CDR3 goes from the cysteine to the phenylalanine over 15 residues. Only the CDR3 region is kept as DNA, spanning 45 bases read in frame from base 1. CDR1 and CDR2, looked up from the germline V gene, are MNHEY and SVGAGI. V and J lose 9 bases and 8 bases, and a span of 25 bases separates them. Around 1.8 micrograms of genomic DNA were extracted from cryopreserved PBMCs for TCR beta library preparation. Longitudinal blood samples from CLL patients on ibrutinib monotherapy were analyzed using high-throughput TCR beta sequencing. The patients took part in an open-label, single-center phase 2 trial of ibrutinib monotherapy. Each clonotype received, on average, around 10x coverage in deep resolution sequencing performed on a MiSeq, where the target depth lay between 1 in 1 million and 1 in 200,000 T cells. The immunoSEQ hsTCRB Kit was used to generate the TCR beta libraries. Processing in the source paper ran as follows. ImmunoSEQ Data Assistant and ImmunoSEQ Analyzer were used for data analysis, and V, D and J genes were assigned according to IMGT definitions. Clonality, which ranges from 0 to 1, was calculated as one minus the normalized Shannon entropy of productive rearrangement frequencies. Public clonotype analysis was restricted to overrepresented clonotypes comprising at least 0.05% of each patient's repertoire. Repertoires from some twelve age-matched healthy donors in immuneACCESS were used as clonality controls. TCRdb obtained this table from immuneACCESS and retained in-frame rearrangements with V and J assigned. These tables miss some clones; where compared with another copy, unresolved V genes account for less than half of the shortfall, and the remainder is unexplained. From that table come the V and J calls and clone size; the DNA was used to work out D and trimming. In all, the sample holds tens of thousands of clones, and around 52% of those were seen once. About 5% of the sample belongs to the ten largest clones.

This specimen was PBMCs, taken before ibrutinib treatment. The rearrangement combines TRBV6-5 with TRBJ1-2; TRBD1 is a weak D gene call, 6 bases matching. This TCR came from a human donor with chronic lymphocytic leukemia. The CDR3 protein sequence reads: CASTVSGGLAWGYTF. The nucleotide sequence reads as follows: TGTGCCAGTACCGTCTCCGGGGGGCTGGCTTGGGGCTACACCTTC.